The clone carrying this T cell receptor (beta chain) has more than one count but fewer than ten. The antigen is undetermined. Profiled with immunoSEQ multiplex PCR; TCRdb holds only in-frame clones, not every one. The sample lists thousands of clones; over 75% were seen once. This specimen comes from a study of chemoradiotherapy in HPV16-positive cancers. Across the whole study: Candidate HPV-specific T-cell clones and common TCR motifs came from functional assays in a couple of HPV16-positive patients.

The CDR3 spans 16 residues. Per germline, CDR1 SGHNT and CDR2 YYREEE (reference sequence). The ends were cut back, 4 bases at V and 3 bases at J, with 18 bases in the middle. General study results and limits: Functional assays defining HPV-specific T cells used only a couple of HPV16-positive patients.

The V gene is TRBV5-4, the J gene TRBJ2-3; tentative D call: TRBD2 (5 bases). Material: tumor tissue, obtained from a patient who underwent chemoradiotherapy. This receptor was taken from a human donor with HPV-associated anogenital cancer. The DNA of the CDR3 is TGTGCCAGCAGCCACTGGCGGGCTTCAGGAACAGATACGCAGTATTTT. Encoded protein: CASSHWRASGTDTQYF.